The 29 T cell receptor beta chains presented below share a single source sample, sequenced in a study of CD8 T cells in Susac syndrome. RNA was extracted with the RNeasy kit, and a quantity of 0.5 to 1 ug was reverse transcribed using random hexamers. MiXCR, run by TCRdb on the immunoSEQ multiplex PCR reads, gives a single entry per CDR3 protein. This sample has some 110,000 distinct CDR3 sequences; 85% to 95% occur once, and the top ten carry approximately 0.29%. The sequenced sample was CD8+ T cells from PBMCs. These receptors came from a human donor with multiple sclerosis.

The chain recombines TRBV30 with TRBJ1-1; no definite D call. The CDR3 extends over 13 amino acids. The V gene's germline CDR1 is GTSNPN and CDR2 SVGIG (reference sequence). V lost 4 bases to trimming and J lost 1 base, with 10 bases between them. Here the CDR3 DNA reads TGTGCCTGGATTAGGATGGGGAACACTGAAGCTTTCTTT. As protein: CAWIRMGNTEAFF.

The chain carries TRBV13 and TRBJ1-1, with unresolved D. Germline-derived CDR1 and CDR2 are PRHDT and FYEKMQ (reference sequence). Trimming took 3 bases from V and 1 from J, leaving 9 bases between them. CDR3 length: 14 amino acids. The CDR3 spells CASSFGIGNTEAFF. CDR3 nucleotide sequence: TGTGCCAGCAGCTTTGGAATTGGGAACACTGAAGCTTTCTTT. The full variable domain, its missing parts supplied by reference TRBV13 and TRBJ1-1, is AAGVIQSPRHLIKEKRETATLKCYPIPRHDTVYWYQQGPGQDPQFLISFYEKMQSDKGSIPDRFSAQQFSDYHSELNMSSLELGDSALYFCASSFGIGNTEAFFGQGTRLTVV.

This chain connects TRBV4-1 to TRBJ2-7; the match to TRBD2 covers 13 bases. Trimming took 4 bases from V and 3 from J; bases not matched to a gene: 12. The V gene's germline CDR1 is MGHRA and CDR2 YSYEKL. This CDR3 is built from 18 residues. The CDR3 loop is CASSLRLAGGHRNYEQYF. In DNA, the CDR3 is TGCGCCAGCAGCCTACGACTAGCGGGGGGCCATCGAAACTACGAGCAGTACTTC.

The rearrangement uses TRBV19 and TRBJ1-5, with TRBD1 identical over 10 bases. CDR1 is LNHDA, CDR2 SQIVND, per germline (reference sequence). The J segment lost 4 bases and the V segment lost 2 bases, leaving 5 bases of the junction unmatched. The CDR3 extends over 16 amino acids. CDR3 region: CASSINGQGGNQPQHF. Written as DNA, the CDR3 is TGTGCCAGTAGTATAAACGGACAGGGGGGTAATCAGCCCCAGCATTTT. Full variable domain (missing parts from reference TRBV19 and TRBJ1-5): DGGITQSPKYLFRKEGQNVTLSCEQNLNHDAMYWYRQDPGQGLRLIYYSQIVNDFQKGDIAEGYSVSREKKESFPLTVTSAQKNPTAFYLCASSINGQGGNQPQHFGDGTRLSIL.

The V call is TRBV5-1, the J call TRBJ1-2; no reliable D call. Germline CDR1 SGHRS, CDR2 YFSETQ. Trimming took off 2 bases at V and 8 bases at J, with 19 bases between the two ends. The CDR3 has 15 residues. The chain's CDR3 is CASSFSSTVSDGYTF. In DNA, the CDR3 is TGCGCCAGCAGCTTCTCATCTACTGTCTCCGACGGCTACACCTTC.

V and J are TRBV6-2 or TRBV6-3 and TRBJ2-3; TRBD2 agrees at 12 bases. The length of the CDR3 is 22 residues. Germline CDR1 and CDR2: MNHEY and SVGEGT. V shed 2 bases and J 0 bases; nucleotides not matched to a gene: 18. CDR3 DNA sequence: TGTGCCAGCAGTTACCCCCGGCAACTAGCGGGGGGACCCGTTGAGAGCACAGATACGCAGTATTTT. As protein: CASSYPRQLAGGPVESTDTQYF.

The rearrangement links TRBV30 to TRBJ2-2; no clear D. The CDR3 has 12 residues. Between the trimmed V and J ends, which lost 5 bases and 6 bases, there was a span of 10 bases. Germline CDR1 GTSNPN, CDR2 SVGIG (reference sequence). DNA of the CDR3: TGTGCCTGGGATCCGGGCGCCGGGGAGCTGTTTTTT. The encoded protein is CAWDPGAGELFF. The full variable domain, with the rest looked up from reference TRBV30 and TRBJ2-2, is SQTIHQWPATLVQPVGSPLSLECTVEGTSNPNLYWYRQAAGRGLQLLFYSVGIGQISSEVPQNLSASRPQDRQFILSSKKLLLSDSGFYLCAWDPGAGELFFGEGSRLTVL.

V and J are TRBV6-6 and TRBJ1-5; TRBD1 matches at 11 bases. J gave up 5 bases and V 10 bases, and 7 bases lay outside the gene matches. Germline lookup yields CDR1 MNHNY and CDR2 SVGAGI (reference sequence). This CDR3 has 14 amino acids. The CDR3, as DNA: TGTGCCATAAAGGGACAGGGGGGGGATCAGCCCCAGCATTTT. It specifies CAIKGQGGDQPQHF.

The rearrangement uses TRBV6-5 and TRBJ2-3; D not resolved. Germline CDR1 reads MNHEY; CDR2 reads SVGAGI. V lost 5 bases, J lost 1 base, and 13 bases lay in between. The CDR3 sequence is 15 residues long. As DNA, the CDR3 is TGTGCCAGCAGTAGAGCCCCCAGAGGCACAGATACGCAGTATTTT. This encodes CASSRAPRGTDTQYF.

J is TRBJ1-5 and V is TRBV19, with a weak D call TRBD1 (6 bases). This CDR3 region has 17 residues. Trimming shortened V by 5 bases and J by 2 bases, and 19 bases separated the two germline ends. Germline-derived CDR1 and CDR2 are LNHDA and SQIVND (reference sequence). CDR3 protein: CASSQSRGSGGNQPQHF. The CDR3 DNA reads TGTGCCAGTAGTCAGAGCAGGGGTAGCGGGGGCAATCAGCCCCAGCATTTT.

V gene TRBV20-1 combines with J gene TRBJ1-2, with 7 bases lining up with TRBD1. This CDR3 has 14 amino acids. Per germline, CDR1 DFQATT and CDR2 SNEGSKA (reference sequence). Trimming took 3 bases from V and 1 from J; bases not matched to a gene: 5. This CDR3 is CSARGTELNYGYTF. CDR3 nucleotides: TGCAGTGCTAGGGGGACAGAGCTTAACTATGGCTACACCTTC.

V is TRBV20-1 and J is TRBJ1-2, with D possibly TRBD1 on 6 matching bases. CDR1 DFQATT and CDR2 SNEGSKA come from the germline V gene (reference sequence). The V end was cut by 3 bases, the J end by 2 bases, with 13 bases between. There are 14 residues in the CDR3. CDR3: CSASDKGENYGYTF. Here the CDR3 DNA reads TGCAGTGCTAGTGATAAGGGGGAAAACTATGGCTACACCTTC.

This chain uses TRBV5-1 with TRBJ2-4, with 8 nucleotides matching TRBD1. The germline CDR1 and CDR2 sequences are SGHRS and YFSETQ. With V trimmed by 2 bases and J by 1 base, 14 bases remained unmatched. This CDR3 comprises 19 residues. Here the CDR3 DNA reads TGCGCCAGCAGCTTCCTGGGGCAGGGGGCCGGATCGGCCAAAAACATTCAGTACTTC. This encodes CASSFLGQGAGSAKNIQYF. Variable domain in full (rest from reference TRBV5-1 and TRBJ2-4): KAGVTQTPRYLIKTRGQQVTLSCSPISGHRSVSWYQQTPGQGLQFLFEYFSETQRNKGNFPGRFSGRQFSNSRSEMNVSTLELGDSALYLCASSFLGQGAGSAKNIQYFGAGTRLSVL.

The chain is built from TRBV27 and TRBJ2-1; 9 bases fit TRBD2. CDR1 is MNHEY and CDR2 is SMNVEV in the germline V gene (reference sequence). V shed 11 bases and J 3 bases; nucleotides not matched to a gene: 8. This CDR3 has 14 residues. CDR3 nucleotide sequence: TGTGCCGCAGCTACAGCGGGAGGCTACAATGAGCAGTTCTTC. It translates to CAAATAGGYNEQFF.

V usage is TRBV12-1 and J usage is TRBJ2-3; TRBD1, the table's D call, lacks a check against the DNA. TRBV12-1 is described as a pseudogene. The CDR3 runs to 15 residues. CDR3: CASSFGGGGTDTQYF. The CDR3 nucleotides are TGTGCCAGCAGCTTTGGAGGGGGCGGCACAGATACGCAGTATTTT.

The chain is built from TRBV5-1 and TRBJ2-2, with TRBD1 matching 9 bases. The CDR3 has 20 residues. The germline V gene has CDR1 SGHRS and CDR2 YFSETQ. Germline trimming cut 4 bases from V and 3 bases from J; bases unmatched to any gene: 19. The CDR3 DNA reads as TGCGCCAGCAGCGGTCGACCGGGACAGGGACGGGTCGAGGACACCGGGGAGCTGTTTTTT. Protein sequence: CASSGRPGQGRVEDTGELFF.

The rearrangement uses TRBV7-3 and TRBJ2-2; D may correspond to TRBD1 or TRBD2 (5 bases each). CDR3 length: 15 residues. The V end lost 5 bases, the J end lost 5 bases, and 15 bases lay between the germline ends. Germline-derived CDR1 and CDR2 are SGHTA and FQGTGA. CDR3 sequence reads: CASSPFGGSTGELFF. CDR3 nucleotides: TGTGCCAGCAGCCCCTTTGGGGGTAGTACCGGGGAGCTGTTTTTT. The full variable domain, completed using reference TRBV7-3 and TRBJ2-2, is GAGVSQTPSNKVTEKGKYVELRCDPISGHTALYWYRQSLGQGPEFLIYFQGTGAADDSGLPNDRFFAVRPEGSVSTLKIQRTERGDSAVYLCASSPFGGSTGELFFGEGSRLTVL.

The genes are TRBV30 and TRBJ1-5, with D possibly TRBD1 on 5 matching bases. The germline V gene has CDR1 GTSNPN and CDR2 SVGIG (reference sequence). V shed 0 bases and J shed 7 bases, with 10 bases lying between them. The CDR3 spans 13 residues. The CDR3 DNA sequence: TGTGCCTGGAGTGTAGAAGGGGTGCAGCCCCAGCATTTT. Its protein product is CAWSVEGVQPQHF.

This clonotype was recorded only once. The J gene is TRBJ1-5, the V gene TRBV6-1, with 9 bases fitting TRBD1. Germline assignment: CDR1 MNHNS and CDR2 SASEGT. The CDR3 loop spans 15 amino acids. Unmatched junction bases numbered 11, after V lost 8 bases and J lost 6 bases. The chain's CDR3 is CASLEETGGSQPQHF. The CDR3 nucleotides read TGTGCCAGCCTGGAGGAGACAGGGGGTAGTCAGCCCCAGCATTTT.

The chain links TRBV5-6 to TRBJ2-7; 8 bases align to TRBD1. After removal of 4 bases from V and 6 bases from J, the junction contained 6 bases not matched to a gene. The CDR3 totals 13 residues. CDR1 and CDR2 from the germline V gene are SGHDT and YYEEEE. The CDR3 spells CASSVTGGGEQYF. CDR3 coding DNA: TGTGCCAGCAGCGTTACAGGGGGTGGCGAGCAGTACTTC.

The chain links TRBV25-1 to TRBJ1-1; D is perhaps TRBD1 (6 bases). CDR3 size: 13 residues. Trimming left V 4 bases short and J 6 bases short, with 12 bases between. The V gene's germline CDR1 is MGHDK and CDR2 SYGVNS. CDR3 amino acids: CASSGTGLSEAFF. The CDR3 nucleotides are TGTGCCAGCAGTGGAACAGGGTTATCTGAAGCTTTCTTT.

This chain links TRBV27 with TRBJ1-2; perhaps TRBD1 as D (5 bases). V lost 2 bases and J 5 bases, leaving 12 bases between the germline ends. Germline V CDR1 and CDR2: MNHEY, SMNVEV (reference sequence). CDR3 length equals 14 residues. CDR3 sequence reads: CASSLGRGRYGYTF. In nucleotides, the CDR3 is TGTGCCAGCAGTTTAGGAAGGGGTCGGTATGGCTACACCTTC.

The chain is built from TRBV9 and TRBJ1-2; D perhaps matches TRBD1 (5 bases). CDR1 and CDR2 (germline): SGDLS, YYNGEE. V lost 0 bases and J 3 bases, leaving 18 bases between the germline ends. The CDR3 has 17 amino acids. The CDR3 DNA is TGTGCCAGCAGCGTAGATGGGAGTATGGGGCGAGACTATGGCTACACCTTC. Translating it yields CASSVDGSMGRDYGYTF. The complete variable domain, with remaining parts taken from reference TRBV9 and TRBJ1-2, reads DSGVTQTPKHLITATGQRVTLRCSPRSGDLSVYWYQQSLDQGLQFLIQYYNGEERAKGNILERFSAQQFPDLHSELNLSSLELGDSALYFCASSVDGSMGRDYGYTFGSGTRLTVV.

This clonotype was observed once. This chain uses TRBV3-1 with TRBJ2-5; D not certain. The germline V gene has CDR1 LGHDT and CDR2 YNNKEL (reference sequence). Deletions cut 7 bases from V and 2 bases from J, with 14 bases between. This CDR3 comprises 14 residues. The CDR3 here is CASTLDWSQETQYF. The CDR3 DNA reads as TGTGCCAGCACCCTCGATTGGAGTCAAGAGACCCAGTACTTC.

The V call is TRBV23-1, the J call TRBJ1-6; no definite D call. TRBV23-1 is designated an ORF whose function remains uncertain. V lost 5 bases, J lost 9 bases, and 11 bases lay in between. The CDR3 contains 13 residues. The CDR3 region is CASSSEASSPLHF. The CDR3 coding sequence is TGCGCCAGCAGTTCGGAAGCCAGTTCACCCCTCCACTTT.

The V gene is TRBV7-9, the J gene TRBJ2-7, with 12 nucleotides matching TRBD2. The CDR3 consists of 17 residues. Germline CDR1 reads SEHNR; CDR2 reads FQNEAQ (reference sequence). V was pared by 3 bases and J by 6 bases, with 12 bases of the junction left unmatched. DNA for the CDR3: TGTGCCAGCAGCTTTCTCGGACTAGCGGGATGGAGGAGCGAGCAGTACGTC. It is translated as CASSFLGLAGWRSEQYV.

The rearrangement uses TRBV5-4 and TRBJ1-1; D call uncertain. V lost 6 bases and J 0 bases, leaving 9 bases between the germline ends. Germline V lookup: CDR1 SGHNT, CDR2 YYREEE (reference sequence). This CDR3 comprises 13 residues. The CDR3 DNA reads TGTGCCAGCAAAGAGGGCATGAACACTGAAGCTTTCTTT. Protein sequence: CASKEGMNTEAFF.

This clonotype was found a few times. This chain uses TRBV5-1 with TRBJ2-5; 7 positions agree with TRBD2. V gave up 0 bases and J gave up 7 bases; unmatched junction bases: 3. CDR3 length: 13 residues. Germline V gene sequence: CDR1 SGHRS, CDR2 YFSETQ. The CDR3 region is CASSLDQRGTQYF. The CDR3 DNA is TGCGCCAGCAGCTTGGACCAGCGGGGGACCCAGTACTTC.

J is TRBJ2-1 and V is TRBV12-3 or TRBV12-4; 8 bases agree with TRBD2. CDR3 length equals 13 residues. The ends lost 6 bases at V and 6 bases at J; junction bases unmatched: 4. The CDR3 DNA reads as TGTGCCAGCAGCATAGCGGGGTCCAATGAGCAGTTCTTC. Its translation is CASSIAGSNEQFF.